The 15 T cell receptor beta chains presented below share a single source sample, sequenced in a study of cytomegalovirus exposure and HLA in healthy donors. The PCR was carried out with 60 Vbeta primers and 13 Jbeta primers. The method was immunoSEQ multiplex PCR; TCRdb's version includes in-frame clones alone and lacks a portion of them. The sample lists around 130,000 clones, approximately 8.7% seen once, with approximately 5% in the top ten. The sequenced material came from PBMCs. The receptors here all came from a man aged 35-49 years in good health and CMV-seronegative.

The chain recombines TRBV28 with TRBJ2-3; 10 nucleotides agree with TRBD1. V was clipped by 3 bases and J by 1 base; unmatched bases: 4. This CDR3 spans 16 amino acids. Germline V CDR1 and CDR2: MDHEN, SYDVKM. The CDR3 is CASSFQTGGGTDTQYF. The CDR3 DNA is TGTGCCAGCAGTTTTCAGACAGGGGGCGGCACAGATACGCAGTATTTT.

This clone was observed a handful of times. This chain's CDR3 is CASSIGRGLSTEAFF. DNA of the CDR3: TGTGCCAGTAGTATAGGTAGAGGGCTAAGCACTGAAGCTTTCTTT. V usage is TRBV19 and J usage is TRBJ1-1; D gene unclear. The CDR3 is 15 amino acids. The V end was cut by 1 base, the J end by 4 bases, with 13 bases between. Germline lookup yields CDR1 LNHDA and CDR2 SQIVND (reference sequence).

This clone turned up a few times. The sample has other DNA sequences that encode this CDR3 too. The chain is built from TRBV7-2 and TRBJ2-1, with 7 positions matching TRBD2. Losses at the gene ends were 5 bases for V and 1 base for J; bases not matched to a gene: 8. CDR3 length: 16 residues. The germline CDR1 and CDR2 sequences are SGHTA and FQGNSA. The CDR3 nucleotides are TGTGCCAGCAGCATCAGCGGGGTTGGATCCTACAATGAGCAGTTCTTC. Translated: CASSISGVGSYNEQFF.

This chain links TRBV15 with TRBJ2-7, with TRBD2 matching over 16 bases. The J segment lost 4 bases and the V segment lost 9 bases, leaving 3 bases of the junction unmatched. The germline V gene encodes CDR1 LNHNV and CDR2 YYDKDF (reference sequence). The CDR3 spans 14 residues. The CDR3 protein is CATQGLAGGYEQYF. CDR3 DNA sequence: TGTGCCACACAGGGACTAGCGGGGGGGTACGAGCAGTACTTC.

This clone has just a few counts. The chain uses TRBV2 and TRBJ1-5, with D uncertain. The CDR3 is 15 amino acids. From germline, CDR1 is SNHLY and CDR2 FYNNEI. V was pared by 5 bases and J by 2 bases, with 13 bases between. The CDR3 DNA reads as TGTGCCAGCAGTCCCCGGAGGAGGGGCAATCAGCCCCAGCATTTT. Residues: CASSPRRRGNQPQHF.

The table lists this clone with a few counts. The chain uses TRBV29-1 and TRBJ2-7; tentative D call: TRBD2 (6 bases). Germline values: CDR1 SQVTM, CDR2 ANQGSEA. CDR3 size: 14 residues. The V gene lost 7 bases and the J gene lost 6 bases, with 22 bases spanning the gap. The CDR3 DNA reads as TGCAGCGCCGCCGGGGGAGGATTGGTACGCGAGCAGTACTTC. As protein: CSAAGGGLVREQYF.

This clone was detected a few times. The V and J genes are TRBV29-1 and TRBJ2-2; 11 nucleotides agree with TRBD1. The germline gives CDR1 SQVTM, CDR2 ANQGSEA. V dropped 6 bases and J dropped 6; count of bases not matched to a gene: 6. The CDR3 is 14 amino acids. CDR3 amino acids: CSVAQGQGAGELFF. The CDR3 coding sequence is TGCAGCGTCGCCCAGGGACAGGGGGCCGGGGAGCTGTTTTTT.

In this sample, this clone turned up a few times. The chain carries TRBV6-6 and TRBJ2-7; TRBD2 aligns across 8 bases. Looked up from germline, CDR1 is MNHNY and CDR2 is SVGAGI (reference sequence). With V trimmed by 0 bases and J by 6 bases, 7 bases remained unmatched. This CDR3 has 15 residues. CDR3: CASSYSGGATGEQYF. CDR3 in DNA: TGTGCCAGCAGTTACTCCGGGGGGGCCACTGGCGAGCAGTACTTC.

This clone was picked up a small number of times. Other DNA sequences within the sample encode an identical CDR3. The genes are TRBV19 and TRBJ2-7; 8 bases are a match to TRBD2. CDR3 length: 13 amino acids. Germline CDR1 and CDR2: LNHDA and SQIVND (reference sequence). With 4 bases clipped from V and 2 bases from J, the junction kept 1 base outside the gene matches. CDR3 sequence: CASSSGGTYEQYF. DNA for the CDR3: TGTGCCAGTAGTAGCGGGGGGACCTACGAGCAGTACTTC.

This clone was observed a few times. The chain couples TRBV28 to TRBJ2-4, with unresolved D. V was pared by 2 bases and J by 8 bases, with 10 bases between. The CDR3 is 13 amino acids. Germline assignment: CDR1 MDHEN and CDR2 SYDVKM. In DNA, the CDR3 is TGTGCCAGCAGTTTACGGGTAGGAGACATTCAGTACTTC. Amino acid sequence: CASSLRVGDIQYF. Using reference TRBV28 and TRBJ2-4 for the parts outside the CDR3, the full variable domain is DVKVTQSSRYLVKRTGEKVFLECVQDMDHENMFWYRQDPGLGLRLIYFSYDVKMKEKGDIPEGYSVSREKKERFSLILESASTNQTSMYLCASSLRVGDIQYFGAGTRLSVL.

The J gene is TRBJ1-4, the V gene TRBV9; TRBD1 matches 8 bases. V dropped 3 bases and J dropped 7; count of bases not matched to a gene: 14. The CDR3 is 17 residues long. The V gene's germline CDR1 is SGDLS and CDR2 YYNGEE. The DNA of the CDR3 is TGTGCCAGCAGCGCAGGGACAGGCGGTGGATCGGGTGAAAAACTGTTTTTT. It specifies CASSAGTGGGSGEKLFF. Combining the CDR3 with reference TRBV9 and TRBJ1-4 gives the whole variable domain DSGVTQTPKHLITATGQRVTLRCSPRSGDLSVYWYQQSLDQGLQFLIQYYNGEERAKGNILERFSAQQFPDLHSELNLSSLELGDSALYFCASSAGTGGGSGEKLFFGSGTQLSVL.

V usage is TRBV7-9 and J usage is TRBJ1-2; D remains unclear. CDR1 and CDR2 from the germline V gene are SEHNR and FQNEAQ (reference sequence). This CDR3 has 14 amino acids. The ends were cut back, 6 bases at V and 2 bases at J, with 13 bases in the middle. The CDR3 loop reads CASRRQERNYGYTF. The CDR3 bases are TGTGCCAGCAGAAGGCAAGAGCGAAACTATGGCTACACCTTC.

Only a few counts were recorded for this clone. The chain combines TRBV5-1 with TRBJ2-1; 8 nucleotides match TRBD1. Looked up from germline, CDR1 is SGHRS and CDR2 is YFSETQ. The CDR3 length is 13 residues. V was pared by 7 bases and J by 3 bases, with 3 bases of the junction left unmatched. The CDR3 bases are TGCGCCAGCGCGGACAGGGACTACAATGAGCAGTTCTTC. It translates to CASADRDYNEQFF.

This clone showed up just a few times. The chain recombines TRBV29-1 with TRBJ2-3; 10 bases fit TRBD2. The CDR3 spans 14 residues. In germline, CDR1 is SQVTM, CDR2 ANQGSEA. V shed 4 bases, J shed 3 bases, and the junction held 4 bases outside the gene matches. The CDR3 loop reads CSVGWTSGTDTQYF. CDR3 DNA sequence: TGCAGCGTTGGTTGGACTAGCGGAACAGATACGCAGTATTTT.

In this sample, this clone turned up a few times. CDR3 amino acids: CASSQDRWAGYEQYF. The CDR3 nucleotides read TGTGCCAGCAGCCAAGATCGTTGGGCTGGCTACGAGCAGTACTTC. This chain joins TRBV4-2 and TRBJ2-7; no firm D call. Looked up from germline, CDR1 is LGHNA and CDR2 is YNFKEQ. Trimming left V 0 bases short and J 3 bases short, with 12 bases between. The CDR3 runs to 15 residues.